A single sample gave rise to the 20 T cell receptor beta chains below, sequenced in a study of regulatory T cells in long-lasting Graves disease. Construction of TCR beta libraries relied on iRepertoire HTBI primers and on Arm-PCR targeting CDR3 regions. MiXCR, run by TCRdb on the multiplex PCR reads, gives a single entry per CDR3 protein. The table has around 450,000 distinct CDR3 sequences, approximately 21% seen once. Stated time point: persistent/refractory GD, antithyroid drugs over 5 years with positive TRAb. With RNA extracted from PBMCs as input, the TCR library was made. The starting material was peripheral blood mononuclear cells (PBMCs), obtained when the disease was refractory, from a patient treated with antithyroid drugs. The receptors derive from a female donor with Graves disease.

This chain joins TRBV5-1 and TRBJ1-1, with a possible D match to TRBD1 (6 bases). Per germline, CDR1 SGHRS and CDR2 YFSETQ. CDR3 size: 14 residues. Trimming took 3 bases from V and 5 from J, leaving 14 bases between them. CDR3 sequence: CASSYTGLGTEAFF. CDR3 sequence (DNA): TGCGCCAGCAGCTACACAGGGTTGGGGACTGAAGCTTTCTTT.

The rearrangement joins TRBV4-1 to TRBJ2-7; maybe TRBD2 (6 bases). The V gene's germline CDR1 is MGHRA and CDR2 YSYEKL. The CDR3 consists of 17 residues. V lost 0 bases, J lost 2 bases, and 17 bases lay in between. The CDR3 sequence: CASSQDPRGPYTYEQYF. In DNA form, the CDR3 reads TGCGCCAGCAGCCAAGATCCGCGGGGACCCTATACCTACGAGCAGTACTTC.

The gene calls are TRBV7-3 and TRBJ2-2; the D is unclear. CDR1 and CDR2 (germline): SGHTA, FQGTGA. The CDR3 length is 13 residues. Trimming took 5 bases from V and 4 from J, leaving 8 bases between them. The CDR3 loop reads CASSPSSTGELFF. The CDR3 coding sequence is TGTGCCAGCAGCCCCTCGAGCACCGGGGAGCTGTTTTTT.

In this sample, this clonotype turned up a few times. In DNA form, the CDR3 reads TGTGCCAGCAGCTTAGCGGCGGGGGGTTCCAACGAGCAGTACTTC. Translated, it gives CASSLAAGGSNEQYF. V is TRBV13 and J is TRBJ2-7; 8 bases map to TRBD2. This CDR3 comprises 15 residues. Germline V gene sequence: CDR1 PRHDT, CDR2 FYEKMQ (reference sequence). The junction had 7 bases not matched to a gene; V was cut back by 1 base and J by 5 bases. The variable domain in full, with the rest retrieved from reference TRBV13 and TRBJ2-7, is AAGVIQSPRHLIKEKRETATLKCYPIPRHDTVYWYQQGPGQDPQFLISFYEKMQSDKGSIPDRFSAQQFSDYHSELNMSSLELGDSALYFCASSLAAGGSNEQYFGPGTRLTVT.

The chain couples TRBV20-1 to TRBJ1-5, with D uncertain. Trimming removed 2 bases at V and 2 bases at J, with 4 bases between. The CDR3 runs 12 residues. The germline V gene encodes CDR1 DFQATT and CDR2 SNEGSKA (reference sequence). CDR3: CSARSGNQPQHF. In DNA, the CDR3 is TGCAGTGCTAGATCCGGCAATCAGCCCCAGCATTTT.

This clonotype was counted many times. V and J are TRBV27 and TRBJ2-7, with 16 bases identical to TRBD2. The CDR3 is 16 amino acids. Germline V gene sequence: CDR1 MNHEY, CDR2 SMNVEV (reference sequence). Unmatched junction bases numbered 4, after V lost 4 bases and J lost 4 bases. The DNA of the CDR3 is TGTGCCAGCAGTTCAACGGGACTAGCGGGAGGGTACGAGCAGTACTTC. It is translated as CASSSTGLAGGYEQYF.

The CDR3 sequence is CASSYSGGARGYTF. CDR3 DNA sequence: TGTGCCAGCAGTTACTCTGGGGGTGCGCGTGGCTACACCTTC. This chain joins TRBV12-3 or TRBV12-4 and TRBJ1-2, with a tentative D call TRBD1 (5 bases). The V end lost 4 bases, the J end lost 7 bases, and 16 bases lay between the germline ends. The CDR3 is 14 amino acids.

The chain carries TRBV19 and TRBJ2-5, with TRBD1 matching 9 bases. Trimming cost V 5 bases and J 5 bases; bases outside gene matches: 9. The CDR3 is made up of 15 amino acids. Germline CDR1 is LNHDA and CDR2 is SQIVND (reference sequence). The CDR3 bases are TGTGCCAGTAGTCCCCCGGGACAGGGCAGCGAGACCCAGTACTTC. Its protein product is CASSPPGQGSETQYF.

The gene calls are TRBV11-3 and TRBJ2-5, with D possibly being TRBD2 (6 bases). The V end lost 0 bases, the J end lost 5 bases, and 13 bases lay between the germline ends. The germline V gene has CDR1 SGHNT and CDR2 YENEEA. The CDR3 contains 15 residues. For the CDR3, the DNA is TGTGCCAGCAGCTTAGATGAGTATCGGGAGGAGACCCAGTACTTC. This gives the protein CASSLDEYREETQYF.

This clonotype occurred a few times. V and J are TRBV29-1 and TRBJ1-2, with D possibly TRBD1 on 5 matching bases. The CDR3 extends over 12 amino acids. CDR1 and CDR2 from the germline V gene are SQVTM and ANQGSEA. The ends were cut back, 2 bases at V and 8 bases at J, with 12 bases in the middle. The CDR3 DNA reads TGCAGCGTTGAACCCCCTGGGGGGGGCTACACCTTC. Encoded protein: CSVEPPGGGYTF.

This clonotype was picked up many times. The chain has TRBV20-1 and TRBJ1-2; 9 nucleotides match TRBD1. Germline V lookup: CDR1 DFQATT, CDR2 SNEGSKA (reference sequence). This CDR3 is built from 14 residues. Unmatched junction bases numbered 8, after V lost 1 base and J lost 8 bases. CDR3 sequence reads: CSARVDRGLEGYTF. CDR3 in DNA: TGCAGTGCTAGAGTGGACAGGGGTTTGGAGGGCTACACCTTC.

This clonotype was counted at least ten times. The chain employs TRBV28 and TRBJ2-4; no reliable D call. CDR1 MDHEN and CDR2 SYDVKM come from the germline V gene. This CDR3 spans 13 amino acids. Trimming took 3 bases from V and 8 from J, leaving 11 bases between them. In DNA form, the CDR3 reads TGTGCCAGCAGTTTGGGCCGAGAGGACATTCAGTACTTC. Its protein is CASSLGREDIQYF.

This clonotype has more than one count but fewer than ten. This chain joins TRBV9 and TRBJ1-2; 10 bases line up with TRBD1. Germline CDR1 SGDLS, CDR2 YYNGEE. Losses at the gene ends were 4 bases for V and 4 bases for J; bases not matched to a gene: 10. The CDR3 runs to 16 residues. The CDR3 nucleotides read TGTGCCAGCAGCCCGTGGACAGGGGGTTTAGTCTATGGCTACACCTTC. This sequence encodes CASSPWTGGLVYGYTF. The variable domain in full, completed from reference TRBV9 and TRBJ1-2, reads DSGVTQTPKHLITATGQRVTLRCSPRSGDLSVYWYQQSLDQGLQFLIQYYNGEERAKGNILERFSAQQFPDLHSELNLSSLELGDSALYFCASSPWTGGLVYGYTFGSGTRLTVV.

The V and J genes are TRBV7-2 and TRBJ2-1; D perhaps matches TRBD2 (5 bases). V was clipped by 5 bases and J by 0 bases, with 17 bases between them. CDR1 and CDR2 from the germline V gene are SGHTA and FQGNSA. The CDR3 is 17 amino acids. CDR3 sequence reads: CASSLSFIGSSYNEQFF. The CDR3 DNA follows: TGTGCCAGCAGCCTCTCTTTTATAGGGAGCTCCTACAATGAGCAGTTCTTC.

As regards this clonotype: The junction departs from germline at one end; a sequencing error may be responsible. This rearrangement joins TRBV28 to TRBJ2-3, with D possibly being TRBD2 (5 bases). This CDR3 region has 15 residues. Germline V gene sequence: CDR1 MDHEN, CDR2 SYDVKM. The CDR3 coding sequence is TGTGCCAGCAGTTCTGGGGAGCCAAGCACAGATACGCAATATTTT. Translated, it gives CASSSGEPSTDTQYF.

The chain carries TRBV7-9 and TRBJ2-1; 10 nucleotides line up with TRBD1. Trimming took 5 bases from V and 3 from J; bases not matched to a gene: 7. From germline, CDR1 is SEHNR and CDR2 FQNEAQ (reference sequence). The CDR3 extends over 16 amino acids. CDR3: CASSLRQGAFYNEQFF. In nucleotides, the CDR3 is TGTGCCAGCAGCCTGAGACAGGGGGCTTTCTACAATGAGCAGTTCTTC.

The chain recombines TRBV28 with TRBJ2-2, with no clear D. Trimming pared 11 bases from V and 6 bases from J, leaving 13 bases between. The CDR3 runs to 12 residues. The V gene's germline CDR1 is MDHEN and CDR2 SYDVKM. CDR3 in amino acids: CALGGKAGELFF. In DNA, the CDR3 is TGTGCCCTCGGTGGGAAAGCCGGGGAGCTGTTTTTT.

This clonotype was seen ten or more times. The rearrangement joins TRBV13 to TRBJ2-5; maybe TRBD1 (5 bases). The CDR3 runs to 15 residues. The V end lost 4 bases, the J end lost 2 bases, and 14 bases lay between the germline ends. Germline assignment: CDR1 PRHDT and CDR2 FYEKMQ (reference sequence). CDR3 DNA: TGTGCCAGCAGCTCCAGGGAAGGTGGACAAGAGACCCAGTACTTC. It encodes CASSSREGGQETQYF.

The genes are TRBV20-1 and TRBJ2-7, with 9 bases matching TRBD1. J lost 3 bases, V lost 3 bases, and 3 bases had no gene match. CDR3 length: 13 residues. The V gene's germline CDR1 is DFQATT and CDR2 SNEGSKA (reference sequence). In nucleotides, the CDR3 is TGCAGTGCTAGGGGACAGGGCGGCTACGAGCAGTACTTC. This codes for CSARGQGGYEQYF.

This clonotype has a single count. This chain links TRBV5-1 with TRBJ1-1; no firm D call. The germline V gene has CDR1 SGHRS and CDR2 YFSETQ. With 4 bases removed from V and 1 base from J, the gap between germline ends came to 14 bases. The CDR3 consists of 15 residues. The DNA of the CDR3 is TGCGCCAGCAGCACGGATGGGTCAGGGAACACTGAAGCTTTCTTT. Encoded protein: CASSTDGSGNTEAFF.